These T cell receptor beta chains were read from a single sample in a study of blood T cell repertoires in COVID-19. Libraries were prepared by immunoSEQ multiplex PCR; TCRdb keeps only in-frame clonotypes and omits some of them. The sample lists around 250,000 clones, about four fifths occurring once. Sequenced material: peripheral blood. The receptors were gathered from a young man who had recovered from COVID-19. Both conserved end residues are part of each CDR3. D genes are given only for firm matches. Clone size appears in some rows only: once, few, many, or a class for an expanded clone.

TRBJ1-5	TRBD1	TRBV6-5	.	TGTGCCAGCAGTCCGGGACAGGGATACGATCAGCCCCAGCATTTT	CASSPGQGYDQPQHF
TRBJ2-7	TRBD1	TRBV2	.	TGTGCCAGCAGTGGACAGGGGGACTACGAGCAGTACTTC	CASSGQGDYEQYF
TRBJ2-5	TRBD2	TRBV5-1	.	TGCGCCAGCAGCCGCCCGAGACTAGCGGGGGGCTTATTCAAAGAGACCCAGTACTTC	CASSRPRLAGGLFKETQYF
TRBJ2-2	TRBD1	TRBV6-5	.	TGTGCCAGCACTACGACAGGGGACACCGGGGAGCTGTTTTTT	CASTTTGDTGELFF
TRBJ1-2	.	TRBV4-1	.	TGCGCCAGCAGCCAAGACTTACAGGGTTCCTACACCTTC	CASSQDLQGSYTF
TRBJ1-4	TRBD1	TRBV6-1	.	TGTGCCAGCAGTGAGGGACAGGGGAATGAAAAACTGTTTTTT	CASSEGQGNEKLFF
TRBJ1-1	.	TRBV28	.	TGTGCCAGCAGTTACGGGGGGTGGGTCATGAGCACTGAAGCTTTCTTT	CASSYGGWVMSTEAFF
TRBJ1-6	.	TRBV2	.	TGTGCCAGCAGTGAAGCGCTAGGTCCTGGAGAGAATTCACCCCTCCACTTT	CASSEALGPGENSPLHF
TRBJ2-1	TRBD2	TRBV19	.	TGTGCCAGTAAGCGGGGGGACTTTAGTGAGCAGTTCTTC	CASKRGDFSEQFF
TRBJ1-2	TRBD1	TRBV10-3	.	TGTGCCATCAGTGGGACTGGGACAGACTTTGGCTACACCTTC	CAISGTGTDFGYTF
TRBJ1-2	TRBD1	TRBV7-2	.	TGTGCCAGCAGCTTGGGACAGTCCCATGGCTACACCTTC	CASSLGQSHGYTF
TRBJ1-1	TRBD1	TRBV11-1	.	TGTGCCACCTGGGACAGGGGATTCGGGAACACTGAAGCTTTCTTT	CATWDRGFGNTEAFF
TRBJ1-1	TRBD1	TRBV7-2	.	TGTGCCAGCAGCTTACTGGACAGGGGGAACACTGAAGCTTTCTTT	CASSLLDRGNTEAFF
TRBJ2-3	.	TRBV4-1	.	TGCGCCAGCAGCCAAGAGGGGGGACTTAGGTCGCAGTATTTT	CASSQEGGLRSQYF
TRBJ2-3	.	TRBV5-1	.	TGCGCCAGCATGAACGGTGTGGACTCCAAATCAGATACGCAGTATTTT	CASMNGVDSKSDTQYF
TRBJ1-6	.	TRBV2	few	TGTGCCAGCAGTGGTGGACAGTCTAATTCACCCCTCCACTTT	CASSGGQSNSPLHF
TRBJ1-3	.	TRBV25-1	few	TGTGCCAGCGCGGCGCCGGCTGGAAACACCATATATTTT	CASAAPAGNTIYF
TRBJ1-1	.	TRBV3-1/TRBV3-2	.	TGTGCCAGCAGCGCCAGGGGCGGGGAGGGAGCTTTCTTT	CASSARGGEGAFF
TRBJ2-7	TRBD1	TRBV19	.	TGTGCCAGTAGTATAGCGACAGGGCAATACGAGCAGTACTTC	CASSIATGQYEQYF
TRBJ1-2	TRBD1	TRBV18	.	TGTGCCAGCTCCCAGGGGGCGCGTGGCTACACCTTC	CASSQGARGYTF
TRBJ1-1	.	TRBV7-2	.	TGTGCCAGCAGCTTAGAGCGGGGATCCTTTGAAGCTTTCTTT	CASSLERGSFEAFF
TRBJ1-2	TRBD1	TRBV18	.	TGTGCCAGCTCACCGGGACAGCAGATGGAATATGGCTACACCTTC	CASSPGQQMEYGYTF
TRBJ2-7	.	TRBV6-6	.	TGTGCCAGCGGAAGGGGGGGGCGTTCCTACGAGCAGTACTTC	CASGRGGRSYEQYF
TRBJ2-1	TRBD1	TRBV11-3	.	TGTGCCAGCAGCTTAGCAGGGGGCTTCAACAATGAGCAGTTCTTC	CASSLAGGFNNEQFF
TRBJ2-1	.	TRBV14	.	TGTGCCAGCAGCCAAGAGGGCAGCATCTCCTACAATGAGCAGTTCTTC	CASSQEGSISYNEQFF
TRBJ2-1	.	TRBV3-1/TRBV3-2	once	TGTGCCAGCAGCCAAGTGGGTTTTCGTGGGTGGGAGAATGAGCAGTTCTTC	CASSQVGFRGWENEQFF
TRBJ2-5	.	TRBV11-1	.	TGTGCCGGCCGGCGGGACCAAGAGACCCAGTACTTC	CAGRRDQETQYF
TRBJ2-5	.	TRBV19	.	TGTGCCAGTAGTATAGTCAAAGAGGAGACCCAGTACTTC	CASSIVKEETQYF
TRBJ2-5	.	TRBV7-9	.	TGTGCCAGCAGCCCCACCAGCGGTGGTGAGACCCAGTACTTC	CASSPTSGGETQYF
TRBJ2-1	.	TRBV5-8	.	TGTGCCAGCAGCTTGTCACAGGGCCCATACAATGAGCAGTTCTTC	CASSLSQGPYNEQFF
TRBJ1-2	.	TRBV6-2/TRBV6-3	.	TGTGCCAGCAGTGCCCAGAACTATGGCTACACCTTC	CASSAQNYGYTF
TRBJ1-1	.	TRBV7-6	.	TGTGCCAGCAGCCAAGAAGCTTCTCTGAACACTGAAGCTTTCTTT	CASSQEASLNTEAFF
TRBJ1-3	.	TRBV7-2	.	TGTGCCAGCAGCTTAGACCCGGGCGGGAGGTCTGGAAACACCATATATTTT	CASSLDPGGRSGNTIYF
TRBJ1-1	.	TRBV14	.	TGTGCCAGCAGCCAAGATCTGGCGTGGAGTGAAGCTTTCTTT	CASSQDLAWSEAFF
TRBJ1-5	.	TRBV6-5	few	TGTGCCAGCAGCACTGGGGCAGGGTCTCAGCCCCAGCATTTT	CASSTGAGSQPQHF
TRBJ1-5	.	TRBV19	.	TGTGCCAGTAGTGTCACCGGGACAAATAGCAATCAGCCCCAGCATTTT	CASSVTGTNSNQPQHF
TRBJ1-4	.	TRBV28	.	TGTGCCAGCTACGCGGGGGGAAAACTGTTTTTT	CASYAGGKLFF
TRBJ2-7	TRBD1	TRBV5-1	.	TGCGCCAGCAGCATAAGACAGGGGGCCTACGAGCAGTACTTC	CASSIRQGAYEQYF
TRBJ2-3	TRBD2	TRBV7-6	.	TGTGCCAGCAGCTTAGGGGGGGGATTCACAGATACGCAGTATTTT	CASSLGGGFTDTQYF
TRBJ2-5	.	TRBV5-1	.	TGCGCCAGCAGCTTGGCCTTCTCGGAGACCCAGTACTTC	CASSLAFSETQYF
TRBJ2-7	TRBD2	TRBV18	.	TGTGCCAGCTCACCACCCTCTAGCGGGGGACGTGGCGAGCAGTACTTC	CASSPPSSGGRGEQYF
TRBJ2-3	.	TRBV9	.	TGTGCCAGCAGCGTAGGGCGGGCGAGCCTCACAGATACGCAGTATTTT	CASSVGRASLTDTQYF
TRBJ1-4	TRBD1	TRBV5-6	.	TGTGCCAGCAGCTTGAGAGGGACAGGCAATGAAAAACTGTTTTTT	CASSLRGTGNEKLFF
TRBJ1-6	.	TRBV28	.	TGTGCCAGCAGTTTATTGAGTCCTAATTCACCCCTCCACTTT	CASSLLSPNSPLHF
TRBJ2-5	.	TRBV5-4	.	TGTGCCAGCAGTTCAGCTAGCCAAGAGACCCAGTACTTC	CASSSASQETQYF
TRBJ1-4	.	TRBV28	.	TGTGCCAGCAGTTTCGCAGGGAATGAAAAACTGTTTTTT	CASSFAGNEKLFF
TRBJ1-1	.	TRBV19	.	TGTGCCACAACGGAACAGCCGAACACTGAAGCTTTCTTT	CATTEQPNTEAFF
TRBJ2-3	.	TRBV2	.	TGTGCCAGAGTAGCGGAAAACGCAGATACGCAGTATTTT	CARVAENADTQYF
TRBJ1-2	.	TRBV3-1/TRBV3-2	.	TGTGCCAGCAGCCAAGACAGATACTATGGCTACACCTTC	CASSQDRYYGYTF
TRBJ1-2	.	TRBV7-9	.	TGTGCCAGCACCATAAGTCCAGGGCCCTACACCTTC	CASTISPGPYTF
TRBJ2-3	TRBD2	TRBV7-2	once	TGTGCCAGCAGCTTAGGATGGAGCGGGGGGGCCACAGATACGCAGTATTTT	CASSLGWSGGATDTQYF
TRBJ1-6	TRBD1	TRBV19	.	TGTGCCAGTAGTGGGACAGGGTATAATTCACCCCTCCACTTT	CASSGTGYNSPLHF
TRBJ1-2	.	TRBV6-5	.	TGTGCCAGCAGCCTCCCGATACATTCCTATGGCTACACCTTC	CASSLPIHSYGYTF
TRBJ2-1	.	TRBV29-1	once	TGCAGCGTTGAGGATTTTGGCGGTGAGCAGTTCTTC	CSVEDFGGEQFF
TRBJ1-6	TRBD1	TRBV7-9	many	TGTGCCAGCAGCTTAGAACAGGGGAATTCACCCCTCCACTTT	CASSLEQGNSPLHF
TRBJ2-2	.	TRBV18	.	TGTGCCAGCTCACCAAACGCAGGGGGGGAGCTGTTTTTT	CASSPNAGGELFF
TRBJ1-3	.	TRBV3-1/TRBV3-2	.	TGTGCCAGCAGCCAGACCTTAGGAGGCTCTGGAAACACCATATATTTT	CASSQTLGGSGNTIYF